Each of the 6 T cell receptor beta chains below was sequenced from the same sample in a study of response to subunit inactivated influenza vaccine. TCRdb re-called the RT-PCR reads through MiXCR, storing one row per CDR3 protein. This sample has fewer than 600,000 distinct CDR3 sequences; 6% to 9% occur once, and the top ten carry 13%. This sample comprised PBMCs from blood, obtained less than 25 months after vaccination. All receptors come from a man between 50 and 75 years old who received an inactivated influenza vaccine.

The V and J genes are TRBV20-1 and TRBJ2-5; 7 bases map to TRBD1. V lost 1 base, J lost 4 bases, and 6 bases stayed unmatched. Germline V lookup: CDR1 DFQATT, CDR2 SNEGSKA (reference sequence). The CDR3 runs to 14 residues. CDR3 loop: CSARGRSGGETQYF. The CDR3 DNA follows: TGCAGTGCTAGAGGAAGGTCAGGGGGAGAGACCCAGTACTTC.

This clonotype appeared a few times. This chain joins TRBV10-3 and TRBJ2-1; weak D call: TRBD1 (6 bases). V dropped 5 bases and J dropped 2 bases, with 19 bases sitting between them. The CDR3 runs to 17 residues. CDR1 is ENHRY and CDR2 is SYGVKD in the germline V gene. CDR3 nucleotides: TGTGCCATCAGTACATCGGGCAGGGGTGAGGCCTACAATGAGCAGTTCTTC. Its protein product is CAISTSGRGEAYNEQFF.

The V call is TRBV27, the J call TRBJ1-4; 9 nucleotides line up with TRBD1. The CDR3 is 14 amino acids. The germline CDR1 and CDR2 sequences are MNHEY and SMNVEV (reference sequence). V lost 7 bases to trimming and J lost 7 bases; unmatched junction nucleotides: 7. The CDR3 sequence: CASKPGQGGEKLFF. The CDR3 nucleotides are TGTGCCAGCAAACCGGGACAGGGTGGTGAAAAACTGTTTTTT.

This chain links TRBV25-1 with TRBJ2-7; D unclear. The CDR3 covers 13 residues. Between the trimmed V and J ends, which lost 6 bases and 2 bases, there was a span of 11 bases. The germline CDR1 and CDR2 sequences are MGHDK and SYGVNS. The CDR3, as DNA: TGTGCCAGCAGGAGTGAGGACCCCTACGAGCAGTACTTC. Its translation is CASRSEDPYEQYF.

This clonotype was observed a handful of times. V is TRBV29-1 and J is TRBJ2-3; D perhaps matches TRBD2 (5 bases). The length of the CDR3 is 14 residues. The germline gives CDR1 SQVTM, CDR2 ANQGSEA. The CDR3 sequence: CTIGSGIGADTQYF. As DNA, the CDR3 is TGCACAATCGGATCGGGGATTGGTGCAGATACGCAGTATTTT.

This clonotype was seen ten or more times. The rearrangement links TRBV5-1 to TRBJ2-3, with TRBD1 matching over 10 bases. Germline V CDR1 and CDR2: SGHRS, YFSETQ. J lost 8 bases, V lost 3 bases, and 12 bases had no gene match. This CDR3 contains 16 residues. The CDR3 reads CASSSGTGANQGTQYF. For the CDR3, the DNA is TGCGCCAGCAGCTCAGGGACAGGGGCTAATCAGGGTACGCAGTATTTT.